This T cell receptor beta chain appears in the sequencing data of a study of T-cell reconstitution after alpha-beta-depleted transplantation in children. Trimming removed 6 bases from V and 8 bases from J, with 8 bases in between. The CDR3 is made up of 11 amino acids. Germline V CDR1 and CDR2: MGHRA, YSYEKL. Unique molecular identifiers were used to barcode this TCRbeta library. TCRdb ran MiXCR on the PCR reads and lists one entry per CDR3 protein. The sample records around 250,000 distinct CDR3 sequences, around 9.6% being singletons. Sequenced here: PBMCs from the stem cell graft donor, sampled from the stem cell graft. This TCR came from a human donor who donated a stem cell graft to a child with SCID. V usage is TRBV4-1 and J usage is TRBJ2-1; no reliable D call. As DNA, the CDR3 is TGCGCCAGCAGGGGAATCCATGAGCAGTTCTTC. Protein product: CASRGIHEQFF.